This is a list of T cell receptor beta chains from one sample in a study of shared clonotypes between healthy human individuals. Data came from immunoSEQ multiplex PCR; TCRdb stores just in-frame clones and leaves some out. The sample yields over 750,000 clones, roughly 96% seen once. Specimen: naive CD8+ T cells sorted from blood. These receptor sequences come from a man aged 30 to 45 in good health. The CDR3 runs from the conserved cysteine through the conserved F or W. D genes are given only for firm matches. A clone size is listed for some rows: how often the clone was seen (once, few, many), or a class if it is expanded.

j_call	clone_size	d_call	v_call	cdr3_aa	cdr3_nt
TRBJ2-3	NA	NA	TRBV13	CASSLGRETQYF	TGTGCCAGCAGCTTAGGCCGGGAAACGCAGTATTTT
TRBJ2-7	NA	TRBD2	TRBV14	CASSQDSLLVSGSLDEQYF	TGTGCCAGCAGCCAAGACAGTTTGTTAGTTAGCGGGAGTTTGGACGAGCAGTACTTC
TRBJ2-7	NA	NA	TRBV7-9	CASIGGVTYEQYF	TGTGCCAGCATCGGGGGAGTCACCTACGAGCAGTACTTC
TRBJ2-5	once	NA	TRBV29-1	CSVEEGLLQETQYF	TGCAGCGTTGAGGAAGGACTGCTCCAAGAGACCCAGTACTTC
TRBJ2-7	NA	NA	TRBV5-1	CASSPRDTSYEQYF	TGCGCCAGCAGCCCCCGGGACACTTCCTACGAGCAGTACTTC
TRBJ2-7	NA	NA	TRBV13	CASSPGRGYEQYF	TGTGCCAGCAGCCCGGGACGGGGCTACGAGCAGTACTTC
TRBJ2-3	NA	NA	TRBV15	CATSRDQGSTDTQYF	TGTGCCACCAGCAGAGATCAGGGCAGCACAGATACGCAGTATTTT
TRBJ2-1	NA	NA	TRBV9	CASSVQGQNYNEQFF	TGTGCCAGCAGCGTCCAAGGACAGAACTACAATGAGCAGTTCTTC
TRBJ2-7	NA	NA	TRBV9	CASSVGWASVEQYF	TGTGCCAGCAGCGTTGGGTGGGCCTCGGTCGAGCAGTACTTC
TRBJ2-5	NA	TRBD2	TRBV4-1	CASSPGLAGQETQYF	TGCGCCAGCAGCCCTGGACTAGCGGGGCAAGAGACCCAGTACTTC
TRBJ2-2	once	NA	TRBV9	CASSDGRLNTGELFF	TGTGCCAGCAGCGACGGGAGATTGAACACCGGGGAGCTGTTTTTT
TRBJ2-3	NA	NA	TRBV9	CASSVERTPRFNTDTQYF	TGTGCCAGCAGCGTAGAAAGGACTCCTCGATTCAACACAGATACGCAGTATTTT
TRBJ2-2	NA	TRBD2	TRBV18	CASSPPIRTSGGGGELFF	TGTGCCAGCTCACCACCGATCCGGACTAGCGGTGGTGGCGGGGAGCTGTTTTTT
TRBJ2-7	NA	NA	TRBV9	CASSGGLSPTDYEQYF	TGTGCCAGCAGCGGGGGGCTTAGTCCCACGGACTACGAGCAGTACTTC
TRBJ2-7	NA	TRBD1	TRBV7-9	CASSLEGQWYEQYF	TGTGCCAGCAGCTTAGAGGGACAGTGGTACGAGCAGTACTTC
TRBJ2-3	NA	NA	TRBV14	CASSQDTQYF	TGTGCCAGCAGCCAAGATACGCAGTATTTT
TRBJ2-7	NA	NA	TRBV9	CASSPRTSAYEQYF	TGTGCCAGCAGCCCTCGGACTTCAGCCTACGAGCAGTACTTC
TRBJ1-4	NA	TRBD1	TRBV7-9	CASSSTGTGANEKLFF	TGTGCCAGCAGCTCTACTGGGACAGGGGCTAATGAAAAACTGTTTTTT
TRBJ2-3	once	NA	TRBV29-1	CSVGPAGASEKGLLDTQYF	TGCAGCGTTGGGCCCGCCGGGGCTAGCGAGAAAGGTTTGTTAGATACGCAGTATTTT
TRBJ2-7	NA	TRBD2	TRBV5-5	CASSQAGALREQYF	TGTGCCAGCAGCCAAGCGGGGGCTCTTCGGGAGCAGTACTTC
TRBJ1-5	NA	NA	TRBV27	CASSLRQYNQPQHF	TGTGCCAGCAGTTTACGGCAGTACAATCAGCCCCAGCATTTT
TRBJ2-7	NA	NA	TRBV11-3	CASSELRDVTSYEQYF	TGTGCCAGCAGCGAATTGAGGGACGTAACCAGCTACGAGCAGTACTTC
TRBJ2-3	NA	NA	TRBV5-6	CASSLVLNTDTQYF	TGTGCCAGCAGCTTGGTTCTAAACACAGATACGCAGTATTTT
TRBJ1-4	NA	NA	TRBV4-1	CASSHRSNEKLFF	TGCGCCAGCAGCCACCGCAGCAATGAAAAACTGTTTTTT
TRBJ2-1	NA	NA	TRBV7-6	CASSLPDSYNEQFF	TGTGCCAGCAGCTTACCGGACAGTTACAATGAGCAGTTCTTC
TRBJ2-3	NA	NA	TRBV7-9	CASSRQTDTQYF	TGTGCCAGCAGCCGACAGACAGATACGCAGTATTTT
TRBJ2-7	NA	NA	TRBV29-1	CSVETSYEQYF	TGCAGCGTTGAGACAAGCTACGAGCAGTACTTC
TRBJ2-7	NA	NA	TRBV28	CASTLGIPGNYEQYF	TGTGCCAGCACCTTAGGGATCCCGGGAAACTACGAGCAGTACTTC
TRBJ2-3	NA	NA	TRBV6-5	CASSYSTPTDTQYF	TGTGCCAGCAGTTACTCGACCCCTACAGATACGCAGTATTTT